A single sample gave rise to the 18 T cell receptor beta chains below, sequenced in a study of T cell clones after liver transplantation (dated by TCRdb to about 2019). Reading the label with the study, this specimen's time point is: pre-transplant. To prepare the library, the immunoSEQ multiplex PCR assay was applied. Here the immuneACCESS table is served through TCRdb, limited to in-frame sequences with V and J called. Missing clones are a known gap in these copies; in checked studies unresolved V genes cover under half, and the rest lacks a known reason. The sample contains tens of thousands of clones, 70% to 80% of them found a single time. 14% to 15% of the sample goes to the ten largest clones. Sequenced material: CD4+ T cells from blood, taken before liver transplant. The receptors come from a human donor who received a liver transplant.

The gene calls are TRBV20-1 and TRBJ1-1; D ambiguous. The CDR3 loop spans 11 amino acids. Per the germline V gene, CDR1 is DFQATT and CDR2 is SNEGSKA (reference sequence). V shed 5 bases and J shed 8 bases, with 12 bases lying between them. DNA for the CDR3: TGCAGTGCTGGAGGGTCCAGGGAAGCTTTCTTT. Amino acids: CSAGGSREAFF.

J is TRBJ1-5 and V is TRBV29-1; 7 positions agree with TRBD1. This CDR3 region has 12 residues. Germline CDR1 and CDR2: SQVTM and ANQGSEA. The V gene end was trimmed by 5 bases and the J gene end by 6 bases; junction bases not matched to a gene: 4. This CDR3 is CSVQGEGQPQHF. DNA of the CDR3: TGCAGCGTTCAGGGGGAAGGTCAGCCCCAGCATTTT.

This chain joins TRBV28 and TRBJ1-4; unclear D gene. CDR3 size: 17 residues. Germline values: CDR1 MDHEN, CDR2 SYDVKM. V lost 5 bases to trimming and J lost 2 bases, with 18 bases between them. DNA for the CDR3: TGTGCCAGCAGTCCCCCCGGCACCAGGCCGACTAATGAAAAACTGTTTTTT. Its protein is CASSPPGTRPTNEKLFF.

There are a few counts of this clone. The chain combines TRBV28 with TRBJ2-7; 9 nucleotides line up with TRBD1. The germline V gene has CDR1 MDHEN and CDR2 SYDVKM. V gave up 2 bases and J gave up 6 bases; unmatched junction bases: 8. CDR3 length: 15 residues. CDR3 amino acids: CASSLPGTGKGEQYF. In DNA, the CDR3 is TGTGCCAGCAGTTTACCCGGGACAGGGAAGGGCGAGCAGTACTTC.

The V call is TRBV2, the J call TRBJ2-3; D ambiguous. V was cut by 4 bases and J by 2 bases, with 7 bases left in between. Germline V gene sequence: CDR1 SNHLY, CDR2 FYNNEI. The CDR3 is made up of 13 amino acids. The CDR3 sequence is CASSVSFTDTQYF. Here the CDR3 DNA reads TGTGCCAGCAGTGTATCTTTCACAGATACGCAGTATTTT.

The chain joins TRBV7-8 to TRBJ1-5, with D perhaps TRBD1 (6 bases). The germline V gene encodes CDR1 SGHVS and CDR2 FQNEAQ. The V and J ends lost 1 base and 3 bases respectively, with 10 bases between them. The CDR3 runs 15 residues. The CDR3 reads CASSLGGQPNQPQHF. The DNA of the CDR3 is TGTGCCAGCAGCTTAGGAGGACAGCCCAATCAGCCCCAGCATTTT.

In nucleotides, the CDR3 is TGTGCCAGCAGCCAAGACGGCGGAAACCGATATGGCTACACCTTC. Its translation: CASSQDGGNRYGYTF. The chain combines TRBV4-2 with TRBJ1-2, with no clear D. The CDR3 is 15 amino acids. The V gene lost 0 bases and the J gene lost 5 bases, with 13 bases spanning the gap. The germline V gene has CDR1 LGHNA and CDR2 YNFKEQ.

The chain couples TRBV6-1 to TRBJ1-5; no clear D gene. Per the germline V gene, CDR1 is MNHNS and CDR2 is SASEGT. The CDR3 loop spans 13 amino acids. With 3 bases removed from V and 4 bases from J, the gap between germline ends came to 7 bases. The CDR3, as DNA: TGTGCCAGCAGTGAGTGGCGGAATCAGCCCCAGCATTTT. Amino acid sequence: CASSEWRNQPQHF.

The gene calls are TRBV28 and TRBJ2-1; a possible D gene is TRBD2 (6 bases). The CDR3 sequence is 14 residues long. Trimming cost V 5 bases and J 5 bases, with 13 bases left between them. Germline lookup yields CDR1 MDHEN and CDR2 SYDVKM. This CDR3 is CASSAPGDDNEQFF. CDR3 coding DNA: TGTGCCAGCAGTGCCCCGGGGGATGACAATGAGCAGTTCTTC.

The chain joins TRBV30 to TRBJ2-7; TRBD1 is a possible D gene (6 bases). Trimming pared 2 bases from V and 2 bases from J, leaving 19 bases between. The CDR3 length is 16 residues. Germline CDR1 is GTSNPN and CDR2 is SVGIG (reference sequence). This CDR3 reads CAWSPNGATGTYEQYF. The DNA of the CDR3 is TGTGCCTGGAGTCCAAATGGGGCCACAGGGACCTACGAGCAGTACTTC.

The CDR3 protein is CASSHSRQGAGDEQFF. In DNA form, the CDR3 reads TGTGCCAGCTCTCATTCTAGACAGGGGGCAGGCGATGAGCAGTTCTTC. The V call is TRBV18, the J call TRBJ2-1; 10 bases are a match to TRBD1. CDR3 length: 16 amino acids. The trim removed 6 bases at V and 8 bases at J, leaving 13 bases unmatched. The germline V gene has CDR1 KGHSH and CDR2 LQKENI.

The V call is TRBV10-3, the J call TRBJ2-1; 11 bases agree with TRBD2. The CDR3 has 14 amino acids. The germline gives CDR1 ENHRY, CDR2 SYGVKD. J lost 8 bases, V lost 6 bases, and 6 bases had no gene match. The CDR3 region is CAISLSGGADEQFF. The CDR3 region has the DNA TGTGCCATCAGCCTTAGCGGGGGGGCTGATGAGCAGTTCTTC.

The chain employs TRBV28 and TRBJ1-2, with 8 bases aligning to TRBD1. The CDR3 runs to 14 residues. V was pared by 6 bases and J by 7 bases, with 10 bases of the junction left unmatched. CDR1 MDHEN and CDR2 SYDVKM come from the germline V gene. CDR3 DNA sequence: TGTGCCAGCAGCCCGGGACAGGTCCTGGGTGGCTACACCTTC. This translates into CASSPGQVLGGYTF.

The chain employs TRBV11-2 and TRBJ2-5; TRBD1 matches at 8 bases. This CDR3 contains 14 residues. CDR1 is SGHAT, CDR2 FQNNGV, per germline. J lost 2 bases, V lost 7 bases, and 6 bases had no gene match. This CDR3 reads CASTEGTGQETQYF. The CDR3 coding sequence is TGTGCCAGCACCGAGGGGACAGGACAAGAGACCCAGTACTTC.

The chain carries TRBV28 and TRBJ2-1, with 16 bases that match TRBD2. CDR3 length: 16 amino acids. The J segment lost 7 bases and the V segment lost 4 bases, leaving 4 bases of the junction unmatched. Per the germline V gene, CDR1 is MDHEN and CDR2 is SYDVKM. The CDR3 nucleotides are TGTGCCAGCAGTTCCCCGGGACTAGCGGGGGGGAATGAGCAGTTCTTC. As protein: CASSSPGLAGGNEQFF.

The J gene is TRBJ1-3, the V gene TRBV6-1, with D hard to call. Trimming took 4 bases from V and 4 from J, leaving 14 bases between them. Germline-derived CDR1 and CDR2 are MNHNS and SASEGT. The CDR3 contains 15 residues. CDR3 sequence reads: CASSVARDPGNTIYF. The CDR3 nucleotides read TGTGCCAGCAGTGTTGCGAGGGATCCGGGAAACACCATATATTTT.

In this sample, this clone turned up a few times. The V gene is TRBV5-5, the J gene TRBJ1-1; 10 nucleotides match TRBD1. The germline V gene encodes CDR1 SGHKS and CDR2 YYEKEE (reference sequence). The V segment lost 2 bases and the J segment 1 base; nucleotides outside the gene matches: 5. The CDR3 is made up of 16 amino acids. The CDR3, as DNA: TGTGCCAGCAGCTTTGGGACAGGGGCCGCGAACACTGAAGCTTTCTTT. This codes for CASSFGTGAANTEAFF.

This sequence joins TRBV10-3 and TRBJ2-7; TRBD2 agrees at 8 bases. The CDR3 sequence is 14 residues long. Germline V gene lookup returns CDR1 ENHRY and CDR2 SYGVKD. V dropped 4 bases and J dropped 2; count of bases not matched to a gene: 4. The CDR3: CAISGTSRTYEQYF. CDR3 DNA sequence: TGTGCCATCAGTGGGACTAGCAGGACCTACGAGCAGTACTTC.